These 10 T cell receptor beta chains came from one sample sequenced in a study of OX40 agonist ivuxolimab in advanced cancers. Receptor amplification or capture employed the immunoSEQ multiplex PCR assay. The table comes from immuneACCESS by way of TCRdb, which keeps in-frame sequences with V and J called. Part of the clones is missing from these tables; in studies checked, under half for an unresolved V gene and the rest for unknown reasons. The sample table contains roughly 92,000 clones; only one count was recorded for less than 85% of them. The top ten clonotypes cover roughly 5.4% of the sample. Source: CD4+ or CD8+ T cells sorted from blood, taken in a trial of the OX40 agonist ivuxolimab. These receptors were obtained from an adult with an advanced solid tumor such as melanoma, head and neck, liver or kidney cancer.

This clone was detected once. The rearrangement joins TRBV9 to TRBJ1-4; D not certain. This CDR3 has 11 residues. CDR1 is SGDLS and CDR2 is YYNGEE in the germline V gene. Trimming removed 4 bases at V and 6 bases at J, with 4 bases between. In DNA, the CDR3 is TGTGCCAGCAGCAGAGATGAAAAACTGTTTTTT. Residues: CASSRDEKLFF.

The chain carries TRBV2 and TRBJ1-2; 9 nucleotides agree with TRBD1. V trimming: 6 bases; J trimming: 4 bases; junction bases outside the gene matches: 12. The CDR3 length is 16 residues. Looked up from germline, CDR1 is SNHLY and CDR2 is FYNNEI. In DNA, the CDR3 is TGTGCCAGCAGGTCAACAGGGGGCGTGTCGGGCTATGGCTACACCTTC. This gives the protein CASRSTGGVSGYGYTF.

V and J are TRBV9 and TRBJ2-2; D is uncertain. This CDR3 has 14 amino acids. V gave up 1 base and J gave up 4 bases, with 8 bases separating them. Germline CDR1 SGDLS, CDR2 YYNGEE. CDR3 sequence: CASSVLFGTGELFF. The CDR3, as DNA: TGTGCCAGCAGCGTATTGTTTGGCACCGGGGAGCTGTTTTTT.

V is TRBV7-9 and J is TRBJ2-7; TRBD1 agrees at 7 bases. The germline V gene encodes CDR1 SEHNR and CDR2 FQNEAQ (reference sequence). Trimming cost V 5 bases and J 4 bases; bases outside gene matches: 11. The CDR3 loop spans 15 amino acids. CDR3 amino acids: CASSPGQASSYEQYF. The CDR3 DNA is TGTGCCAGCAGCCCCGGACAGGCGTCATCTTACGAGCAGTACTTC.

This clone was detected once. The chain links TRBV7-9 to TRBJ1-4; D may be TRBD1 (5 bases). Trimming removed 5 bases at V and 4 bases at J, with 20 bases between. Per germline, CDR1 SEHNR and CDR2 FQNEAQ (reference sequence). The CDR3 sequence is 17 residues long. In DNA, the CDR3 is TGTGCCAGCAGCCCCAGCACTTTCCCGGGGGGTAATGAAAAACTGTTTTTT. Encoded protein: CASSPSTFPGGNEKLFF.

The rearrangement links TRBV15 to TRBJ2-2; no firm D call. Germline CDR1 LNHNV, CDR2 YYDKDF (reference sequence). The ends were cut back, 7 bases at V and 4 bases at J, with 4 bases in the middle. The CDR3 length is 11 residues. The DNA of the CDR3 is TGTGCCACCATGCTCACCGGGGAGCTGTTTTTT. Its translation is CATMLTGELFF.

This clone was detected only once. The J gene is TRBJ2-1, the V gene TRBV12-1. TRBV12-1 is a recognized pseudogene. The CDR3 length is 15 residues. Here the CDR3 reads CASSFLGQLYNEQFF. Here the CDR3 DNA reads TGTGCCAGCAGCTTTTTAGGTCAACTCTACAATGAGCAGTTCTTC.

This chain joins TRBV11-2 and TRBJ2-1; 7 bases agree with TRBD2. The CDR3 runs to 18 residues. Germline trimming cut 5 bases from V and 1 base from J; bases unmatched to any gene: 14. Germline CDR1 reads SGHAT; CDR2 reads FQNNGV. The DNA for the CDR3 is TGTGCCAGCAGCCCGGTGCGGTGGAGCGGGGAGTCCTACAATGAGCAGTTCTTC. Translating it yields CASSPVRWSGESYNEQFF.

The chain recombines TRBV18 with TRBJ1-4; D possibly corresponds to TRBD1 (6 bases). This CDR3 spans 12 amino acids. From germline, CDR1 is KGHSH and CDR2 LQKENI. V was shortened by 5 bases and J by 11 bases, with 12 bases between the two germline ends. The CDR3 here is CASSNRVGKLFF. CDR3 coding DNA: TGTGCCAGCTCAAACAGGGTTGGGAAACTGTTTTTT.

This chain connects TRBV29-1 to TRBJ2-3, with 13 bases lining up with TRBD2. This CDR3 has 16 amino acids. CDR1 is SQVTM and CDR2 is ANQGSEA in the germline V gene. Losses at the gene ends were 5 bases for V and 0 bases for J; bases not matched to a gene: 5. DNA for the CDR3: TGCAGCGTTCGGACTAGCGGGGGCCTCAGCACAGATACGCAGTATTTT. Amino acids: CSVRTSGGLSTDTQYF.